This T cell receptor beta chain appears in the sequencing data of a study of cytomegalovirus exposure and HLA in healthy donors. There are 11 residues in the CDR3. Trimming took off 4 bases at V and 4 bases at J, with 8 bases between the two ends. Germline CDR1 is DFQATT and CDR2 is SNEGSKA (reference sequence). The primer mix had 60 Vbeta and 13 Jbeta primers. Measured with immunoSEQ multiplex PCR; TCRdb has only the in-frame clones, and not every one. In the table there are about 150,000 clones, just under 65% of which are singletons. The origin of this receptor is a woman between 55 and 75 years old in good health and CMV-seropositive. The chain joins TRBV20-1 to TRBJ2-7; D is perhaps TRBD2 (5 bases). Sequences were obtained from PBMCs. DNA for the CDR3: TGCAGTGCTAAGAGAGGGTACGAGCAGTACTTC. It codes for CSAKRGYEQYF.